This entry concerns a single TCR beta chain. These data are taken from a study of OX40 agonist ivuxolimab in advanced cancers. Method: immunoSEQ multiplex PCR; TCRdb's copy keeps in-frame clones and lacks some. This table has 74,000 or so clones, around 85% appearing once. Germline assignment: CDR1 SGDLS and CDR2 YYNGEE. The CDR3 runs 14 residues. V shed 3 bases and J shed 1 base, with 10 bases lying between them. Material: CD4+ or CD8+ T cells sorted from blood, obtained in a trial of the OX40 agonist ivuxolimab. The receptor was isolated from an adult with an advanced solid tumor such as melanoma, head and neck, liver or kidney cancer. The rearrangement links TRBV9 to TRBJ1-1, with no clear D. As DNA, the CDR3 is TGTGCCAGCAGCGCGCTACAACCGAACACTGAAGCTTTCTTT. This translates into CASSALQPNTEAFF.